The rows below give T cell receptor beta chains drawn from one sample of a study of shared clonotypes between healthy human individuals. Profiling relied on immunoSEQ multiplex PCR, and the TCRdb table lists in-frame clones only, not all of them. The data hold approximately 95,000 clones, with roughly two thirds observed a single time. The sequencing sample was made of memory CD8+ T cells sorted from blood. Every receptor here comes from a man younger than 45 in good health. The conserved cysteine and the conserved F or W are not part of the CDR3 here. Fields, in order: clone size, J gene, V gene, CDR3 protein. Clone size is shown for a subset of rows, as once, few, many or a class of expanded clone.

>-|TRBJ2-5|TRBV29-1
SVEGGLAGVQETQY
>-|TRBJ1-1|TRBV11-2
ASSLGGGEAF
>-|TRBJ2-2|TRBV5-1
ASTPGLFNTGELF
>few|TRBJ2-5|TRBV29-1
SVDRWTGTSGSETQY
>few|TRBJ2-1|TRBV4-1
ASSQVRTSSYNEQF
>-|TRBJ1-2|TRBV2
ASSEAGGGQYGYT
>-|TRBJ2-3|TRBV28
ASSPLGGTTDTQY
>-|TRBJ1-2|TRBV2
ASSGTGDGYT
>-|TRBJ2-1|TRBV11-3
ASSPDAGNNEQF
>-|TRBJ1-2|TRBV30
AWSVGPGNYGYT
>-|TRBJ2-7|TRBV5-1
ASSLVPDRVMYEQY